The 27 T cell receptor beta chains below were found in one sample sequenced in a study of CD8 T cells in ankylosing spondylitis. TCRdb recomputed calls from the 5' RACE reads with MiXCR, one row per CDR3 protein. This table has 150,000 or so distinct CDR3 sequences, roughly 10% appearing once. The sample comprised blood, either unsorted or a sorted T cell fraction (not recorded which). Receptors originate from a male donor with ankylosing spondylitis or in good health (not recorded which).

At least ten counts were recorded for this clonotype. This rearrangement joins TRBV10-3 to TRBJ2-6, with unresolved D. Trimming cost V 2 bases and J 0 bases, with 8 bases left between them. Germline lookup yields CDR1 ENHRY and CDR2 SYGVKD. The CDR3 totals 16 residues. CDR3 coding DNA: TGTGCCATCAGTGAGCTCATGGCCTCTGGGGCCAACGTCCTGACTTTC. Its translation: CAISELMASGANVLTF.

This clonotype was counted many times. This rearrangement joins TRBV27 to TRBJ1-1; D possibly corresponds to TRBD1 (5 bases). CDR1 is MNHEY and CDR2 is SMNVEV in the germline V gene (reference sequence). The CDR3 consists of 14 residues. Trimming stripped 6 bases from V and 3 bases from J, with 14 bases between. CDR3 region: CASRSGTVYTEAFF. CDR3 in DNA: TGTGCCAGCAGATCCGGGACGGTTTACACTGAAGCTTTCTTT.

This clonotype has at least ten counts. The J gene is TRBJ2-7, the V gene TRBV20-1; TRBD1 agrees at 7 bases. The V and J ends lost 3 bases and 2 bases, in that order; junction bases with no gene match: 7. The CDR3 loop spans 14 amino acids. Germline-derived CDR1 and CDR2 are DFQATT and SNEGSKA (reference sequence). CDR3 sequence reads: CSARDRSNPYEQYF. In DNA form, the CDR3 reads TGCAGTGCTAGGGACAGGTCCAACCCCTACGAGCAGTACTTC.

This clonotype was detected ten times or more. This chain links TRBV12-3 or TRBV12-4 with TRBJ2-1; maybe TRBD2 (6 bases). The CDR3 runs 15 residues. V was trimmed by 3 bases and J by 6 bases, leaving 15 bases between them. The CDR3: CASSLGRGGVNEQFF. CDR3 coding DNA: TGTGCCAGCAGTTTGGGGCGGGGCGGGGTCAATGAGCAGTTCTTC.

There are many counts of this clonotype. The genes are TRBV15 and TRBJ1-1; D call uncertain. CDR3 length: 15 amino acids. Trimming removed 1 base at V and 0 bases at J, with 9 bases between. CDR1 is LNHNV, CDR2 YYDKDF, per germline (reference sequence). The CDR3 coding sequence is TGTGCCACCAGCAGAGGAAAGGAATTGAACACTGAAGCTTTCTTT. It translates to CATSRGKELNTEAFF.

This clonotype was seen ten or more times. The chain carries TRBV12-3 or TRBV12-4 and TRBJ2-7; no firm D call. The CDR3 has 11 residues. V was pared by 6 bases and J by 3 bases, with 6 bases between. Here the CDR3 DNA reads TGTGCCAGCAGCACCATCTACGAGCAGTACTTC. Translated: CASSTIYEQYF.

This clonotype was counted only a few times. V is TRBV24-1 and J is TRBJ1-5, with 11 positions matching TRBD1. The V gene's germline CDR1 is KGHDR and CDR2 SFDVKD. CDR3 length: 15 residues. V lost 3 bases, J lost 6 bases, and 3 bases stayed unmatched. CDR3 amino acids: CATSDGQGAVQPQHF. CDR3 DNA: TGTGCCACCAGTGATGGACAGGGGGCCGTTCAGCCCCAGCATTTT.

The chain carries TRBV12-3 or TRBV12-4 and TRBJ1-2, with D unclear. V lost 5 bases and J lost 4, with 14 bases in between. The CDR3 extends over 14 amino acids. The CDR3 DNA follows: TGTGCCAGCAGTGAGTCCGTGCCGAGCTATGGCTACACCTTC. Its protein product is CASSESVPSYGYTF.

The V gene is TRBV18, the J gene TRBJ1-6; no clear D gene. The CDR3 is made up of 15 amino acids. Trimming cost V 6 bases and J 7 bases, with 16 bases left between them. Germline V gives CDR1 KGHSH, CDR2 LQKENI. The CDR3 protein is CASSPKEGGNSPLHF. Here the CDR3 DNA reads TGTGCCAGCTCCCCGAAAGAAGGCGGGAATTCACCCCTCCACTTT.

This clonotype has ten or more counts. The rearrangement joins TRBV12-3 or TRBV12-4 to TRBJ1-6, with a weak D call TRBD1 (5 bases). The V end was cut by 3 bases, the J end by 10 bases, with 16 bases between. The CDR3 consists of 15 residues. CDR3 amino acids: CASSLGLGGRSPLHF. The DNA for the CDR3 is TGTGCCAGCAGTTTGGGGCTGGGGGGTAGATCACCCCTCCACTTT.

This clonotype appeared many times. The chain recombines TRBV3-1 with TRBJ1-6; D gene ambiguous. Germline CDR1 reads LGHDT; CDR2 reads YNNKEL (reference sequence). The V end lost 4 bases, the J end lost 8 bases, and 15 bases lay between the germline ends. The CDR3 is 15 residues long. The DNA of the CDR3 is TGTGCCAGCAGCCCCTCCGTCGGATGGGATTCACCCCTCCACTTT. Its protein product is CASSPSVGWDSPLHF.

The rearrangement links TRBV6-2 or TRBV6-3 to TRBJ2-3, with a possible D match to TRBD1 (5 bases). The CDR3 is made up of 13 amino acids. Per germline, CDR1 MNHEY and CDR2 SVGEGT. The V gene lost 2 bases and the J gene lost 6 bases, with 9 bases spanning the gap. CDR3 in amino acids: CASSYGHRDTQYF. The DNA for the CDR3 is TGTGCCAGCAGTTACGGGCACAGGGATACGCAGTATTTT.

This clonotype was observed a handful of times. The chain employs TRBV5-5 and TRBJ2-1; D assignment may be TRBD1 or TRBD2 (5 bases each). CDR1 is SGHKS and CDR2 is YYEKEE in the germline V gene (reference sequence). This CDR3 has 13 amino acids. Trimming pared 4 bases from V and 10 bases from J, leaving 15 bases between. The CDR3 is CASSVSYEGEQFF. The CDR3 coding sequence is TGTGCCAGCAGCGTTTCTTACGAGGGGGAGCAGTTCTTC.

This clonotype was found many times. The chain links TRBV5-1 to TRBJ2-2, with D perhaps matching TRBD2 (6 bases). The CDR3 runs to 15 residues. Germline V gene sequence: CDR1 SGHRS, CDR2 YFSETQ. The V end was cut by 3 bases, the J end by 3 bases, with 12 bases between. This chain's CDR3 is CASSSSPGDTGELFF. The CDR3 bases are TGCGCCAGCAGCTCATCTCCGGGGGACACCGGGGAGCTGTTTTTT.

The chain couples TRBV29-1 to TRBJ2-3; D might be TRBD2 (5 bases). Between the trimmed V and J ends, which lost 4 bases and 5 bases, there was a span of 16 bases. The CDR3 consists of 14 residues. Germline CDR1 and CDR2: SQVTM and ANQGSEA. The CDR3 reads CSVGEPLRIDTQYF. CDR3 bases: TGCAGCGTTGGGGAGCCCTTAAGGATAGATACGCAGTATTTT.

This clonotype was seen many times. V gene TRBV24-1 combines with J gene TRBJ2-5; perhaps TRBD2 as D (6 bases). The CDR3 sequence is 13 residues long. The V end lost 9 bases, the J end lost 4 bases, and 14 bases lay between the germline ends. Germline assignment: CDR1 KGHDR and CDR2 SFDVKD. In DNA form, the CDR3 reads TGTGCCACCGCGGGAAGGGGAACAGAGACCCAGTACTTC. It specifies CATAGRGTETQYF.

Ten or more counts support this clonotype. V is TRBV4-1 and J is TRBJ2-7; possible D gene TRBD2, 5 bases. V was trimmed by 0 bases and J by 0 bases, leaving 12 bases between them. This CDR3 is 16 amino acids long. The germline V gene has CDR1 MGHRA and CDR2 YSYEKL. The CDR3 protein is CASSQESGGSSYEQYF. The CDR3 region has the DNA TGCGCCAGCAGCCAAGAGTCGGGCGGGTCCTCCTACGAGCAGTACTTC.

This clonotype was observed many times. The chain employs TRBV4-1 and TRBJ2-5; unclear D gene. Trimming took 0 bases from V and 0 from J, leaving 8 bases between them. Germline assignment: CDR1 MGHRA and CDR2 YSYEKL. The length of the CDR3 is 15 residues. CDR3 region: CASSQDKQNQETQYF. In nucleotides, the CDR3 is TGCGCCAGCAGCCAAGATAAACAGAACCAAGAGACCCAGTACTTC.

This clonotype was detected many times. The chain links TRBV7-2 to TRBJ1-1; the D gene is possibly TRBD1 (6 bases). V shed 5 bases and J shed 3 bases, with 16 bases lying between them. The CDR3 covers 15 residues. Germline CDR1 is SGHTA and CDR2 is FQGNSA. This CDR3 reads CASSQGQPRDTEAFF. The DNA for the CDR3 is TGTGCCAGCAGCCAAGGACAGCCCAGGGACACTGAAGCTTTCTTT.

J is TRBJ2-1 and V is TRBV7-2; D is unresolved. The CDR3 contains 15 residues. V was cut by 0 bases and J by 0 bases, with 6 bases left in between. Looked up from germline, CDR1 is SGHTA and CDR2 is FQGNSA. The CDR3 sequence: CASSLAVRSYNEQFF. CDR3 in DNA: TGTGCCAGCAGCTTAGCCGTGCGCTCCTACAATGAGCAGTTCTTC.

This clonotype was recorded many times. The V call is TRBV7-8, the J call TRBJ2-1, with TRBD2 matching 13 bases. With 3 bases clipped from V and 0 bases from J, the junction kept 8 bases outside the gene matches. From germline, CDR1 is SGHVS and CDR2 FQNEAQ. This CDR3 is built from 19 residues. The CDR3 is CASSFRTSGGRFSYNEQFF. The CDR3 nucleotides are TGTGCCAGCAGCTTTAGGACTAGCGGGGGCCGCTTCTCCTACAATGAGCAGTTCTTC.

V usage is TRBV12-3 or TRBV12-4 and J usage is TRBJ1-1; TRBD1 agrees at 8 bases. After removal of 5 bases from V and 2 bases from J, the junction contained 10 bases not matched to a gene. This CDR3 region has 16 residues. The CDR3 region has the DNA TGTGCCAGCAGTCCGATAAGGACAGGGAGAAACACTGAAGCTTTCTTT. This gives the protein CASSPIRTGRNTEAFF.

The V gene is TRBV5-1, the J gene TRBJ2-2; 9 bases agree with TRBD2. The V segment lost 4 bases and the J segment 4 bases; nucleotides outside the gene matches: 8. The V gene's germline CDR1 is SGHRS and CDR2 YFSETQ. The CDR3 has 16 residues. CDR3 in DNA: TGCGCCAGCAGCCCTCAGGGCGGGGGGGCCACCGGGGAGCTGTTTTTT. Amino acids: CASSPQGGGATGELFF.

The chain couples TRBV10-3 to TRBJ2-5, with 7 nucleotides matching TRBD2. With V trimmed by 8 bases and J by 5 bases, 8 bases remained unmatched. This CDR3 spans 13 amino acids. Germline lookup yields CDR1 ENHRY and CDR2 SYGVKD. In DNA, the CDR3 is TGTGCCATCGGGGTGTGGGAGGGTGAGACCCAGTACTTC. This translates into CAIGVWEGETQYF.

This clonotype appeared many times. The chain joins TRBV11-2 to TRBJ2-7, with 11 bases matching TRBD1. CDR1 SGHAT and CDR2 FQNNGV come from the germline V gene. The V gene end was trimmed by 5 bases and the J gene end by 4 bases; junction bases not matched to a gene: 10. The CDR3 consists of 16 residues. In DNA, the CDR3 is TGTGCCAGCAGCCTTTCCGGGACAGGGGGAATTTACGAGCAGTACTTC. Its protein product is CASSLSGTGGIYEQYF.

This clonotype showed up many times. V is TRBV5-1 and J is TRBJ1-6; TRBD1 aligns across 10 bases. Germline loops: CDR1 SGHRS, CDR2 YFSETQ. With 2 bases clipped from V and 7 bases from J, the junction kept 3 bases outside the gene matches. This CDR3 is 15 amino acids long. The CDR3 sequence: CASSFPDRGNSPLHF. The CDR3 nucleotides read TGCGCCAGCAGCTTCCCGGACAGGGGGAATTCACCCCTCCACTTT. Variable domain in full (rest from reference TRBV5-1 and TRBJ1-6): KAGVTQTPRYLIKTRGQQVTLSCSPISGHRSVSWYQQTPGQGLQFLFEYFSETQRNKGNFPGRFSGRQFSNSRSEMNVSTLELGDSALYLCASSFPDRGNSPLHFGNGTRLTVT.

The table lists this clonotype with a few counts. The CDR3 sequence is CASSFAGTGLYEQYF. The CDR3, as DNA: TGTGCCAGCAGTTTCGCTGGGACAGGGCTTTACGAGCAGTACTTC. The chain recombines TRBV28 with TRBJ2-7, with 9 bases lining up with TRBD1. Germline CDR1 MDHEN, CDR2 SYDVKM. The CDR3 is 15 residues long. With 3 bases clipped from V and 4 bases from J, the junction kept 7 bases outside the gene matches.